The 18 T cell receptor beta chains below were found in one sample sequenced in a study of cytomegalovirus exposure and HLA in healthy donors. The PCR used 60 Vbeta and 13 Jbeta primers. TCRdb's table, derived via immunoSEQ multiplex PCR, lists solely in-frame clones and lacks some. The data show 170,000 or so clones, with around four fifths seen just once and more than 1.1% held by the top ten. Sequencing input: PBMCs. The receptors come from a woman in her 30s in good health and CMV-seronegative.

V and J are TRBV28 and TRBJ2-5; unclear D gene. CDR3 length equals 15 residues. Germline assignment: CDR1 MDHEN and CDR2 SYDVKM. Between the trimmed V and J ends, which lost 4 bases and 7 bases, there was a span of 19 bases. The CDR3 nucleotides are TGTGCCAGCAGTTCGTTTAGCCAAAGTAGTGGGACCCAGTACTTC. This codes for CASSSFSQSSGTQYF.

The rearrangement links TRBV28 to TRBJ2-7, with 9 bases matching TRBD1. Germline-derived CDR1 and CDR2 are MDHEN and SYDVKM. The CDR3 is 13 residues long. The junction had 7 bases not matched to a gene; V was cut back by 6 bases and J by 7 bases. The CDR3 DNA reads TGTGCCAGCAGCGGTGGACAGGGGAGGGAGCAGTACTTC. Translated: CASSGGQGREQYF.

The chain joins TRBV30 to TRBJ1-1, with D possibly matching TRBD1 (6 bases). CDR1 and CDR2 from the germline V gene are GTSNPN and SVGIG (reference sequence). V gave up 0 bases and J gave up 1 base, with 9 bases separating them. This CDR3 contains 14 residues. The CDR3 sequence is CAWSVYRANTEAFF. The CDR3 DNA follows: TGTGCCTGGAGTGTTTACAGGGCGAACACTGAAGCTTTCTTT.

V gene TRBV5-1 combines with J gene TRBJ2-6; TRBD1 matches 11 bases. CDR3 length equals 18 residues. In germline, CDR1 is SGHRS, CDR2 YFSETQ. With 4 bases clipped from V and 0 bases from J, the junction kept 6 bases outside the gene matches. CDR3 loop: CASSDRDRGISGANVLTF. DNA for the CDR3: TGCGCCAGCAGCGACAGGGACAGGGGGATCTCTGGGGCCAACGTCCTGACTTTC.

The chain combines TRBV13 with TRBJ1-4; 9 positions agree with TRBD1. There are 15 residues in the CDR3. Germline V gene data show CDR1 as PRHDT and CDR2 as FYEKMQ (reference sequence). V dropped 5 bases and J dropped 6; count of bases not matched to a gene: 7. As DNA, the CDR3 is TGTGCCAGCAGCACCGGGACAGGGACTCATGAAAAACTGTTTTTT. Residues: CASSTGTGTHEKLFF.

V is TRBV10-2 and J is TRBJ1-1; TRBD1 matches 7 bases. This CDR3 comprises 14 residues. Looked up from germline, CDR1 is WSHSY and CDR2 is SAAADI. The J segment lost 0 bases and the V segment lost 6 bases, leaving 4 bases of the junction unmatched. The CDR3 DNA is TGCGCCAGCAGGCGACAGGGTATGAACACTGAAGCTTTCTTT. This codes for CASRRQGMNTEAFF.

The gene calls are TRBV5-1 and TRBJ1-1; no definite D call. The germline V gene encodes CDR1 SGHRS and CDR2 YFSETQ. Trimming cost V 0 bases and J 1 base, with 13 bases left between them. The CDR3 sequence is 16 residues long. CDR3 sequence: CASSLAGASGNTEAFF. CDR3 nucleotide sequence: TGCGCCAGCAGCTTGGCCGGAGCCTCGGGGAACACTGAAGCTTTCTTT.

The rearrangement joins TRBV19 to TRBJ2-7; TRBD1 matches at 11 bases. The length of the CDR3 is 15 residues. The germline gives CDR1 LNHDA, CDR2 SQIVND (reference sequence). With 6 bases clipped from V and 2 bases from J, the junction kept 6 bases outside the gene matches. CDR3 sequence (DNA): TGTGCCAGTAGAACCGGACAGGGGGCAACCTACGAGCAGTACTTC. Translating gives CASRTGQGATYEQYF.

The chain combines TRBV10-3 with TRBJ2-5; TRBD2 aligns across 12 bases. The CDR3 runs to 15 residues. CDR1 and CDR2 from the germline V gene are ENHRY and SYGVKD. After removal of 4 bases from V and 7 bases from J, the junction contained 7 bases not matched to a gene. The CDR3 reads CAISGLAGDPATQYF. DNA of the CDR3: TGTGCCATCAGTGGACTAGCGGGGGACCCCGCGACCCAGTACTTC.

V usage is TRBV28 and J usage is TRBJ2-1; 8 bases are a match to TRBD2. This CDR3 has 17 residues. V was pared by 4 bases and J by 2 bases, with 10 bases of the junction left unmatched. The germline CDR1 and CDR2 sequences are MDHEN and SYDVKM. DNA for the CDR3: TGTGCCAGCAGTTCCCCGATAGCGGGGACCCCCTACAATGAGCAGTTCTTC. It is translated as CASSSPIAGTPYNEQFF.

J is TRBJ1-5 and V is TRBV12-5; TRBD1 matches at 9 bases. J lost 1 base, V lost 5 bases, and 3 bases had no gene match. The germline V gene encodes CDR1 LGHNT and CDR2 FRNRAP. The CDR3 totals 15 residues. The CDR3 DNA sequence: TGTGCTAGTGGTGTGGGACAGGGAAGCAATCAGCCCCAGCATTTT. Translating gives CASGVGQGSNQPQHF.

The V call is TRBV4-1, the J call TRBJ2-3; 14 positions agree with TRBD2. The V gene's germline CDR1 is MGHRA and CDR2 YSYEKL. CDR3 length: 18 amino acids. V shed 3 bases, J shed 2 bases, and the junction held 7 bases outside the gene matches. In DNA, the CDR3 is TGCGCCAGCAGCCAGAGGGGACTAGCGGGGGCTTACACAGATACGCAGTATTTT. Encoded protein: CASSQRGLAGAYTDTQYF.

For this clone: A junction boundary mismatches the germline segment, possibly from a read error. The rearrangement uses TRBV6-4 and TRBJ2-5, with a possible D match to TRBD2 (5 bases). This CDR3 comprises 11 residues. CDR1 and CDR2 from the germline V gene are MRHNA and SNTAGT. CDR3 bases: TGTGCCAGCAGTGACGGGCTAGCCCTGGACTTC. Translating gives CASSDGLALDF.

The CDR3 loop is CASSQFGGNEQYF. In nucleotides, the CDR3 is TGTGCCAGCAGCCAGTTTGGGGGGAACGAGCAGTACTTC. This chain uses TRBV6-6 with TRBJ2-7; D perhaps matches TRBD2 (6 bases). V was pared by 6 bases and J by 5 bases, with 14 bases between. This CDR3 has 13 residues. Germline CDR1 is MNHNY and CDR2 is SVGAGI (reference sequence).

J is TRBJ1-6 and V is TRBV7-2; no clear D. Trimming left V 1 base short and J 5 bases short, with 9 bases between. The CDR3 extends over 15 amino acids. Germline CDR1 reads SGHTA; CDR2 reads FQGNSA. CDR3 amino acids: CASSLEALDNSPLHF. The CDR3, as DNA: TGTGCCAGCAGCTTAGAAGCTCTCGATAATTCACCCCTCCACTTT.

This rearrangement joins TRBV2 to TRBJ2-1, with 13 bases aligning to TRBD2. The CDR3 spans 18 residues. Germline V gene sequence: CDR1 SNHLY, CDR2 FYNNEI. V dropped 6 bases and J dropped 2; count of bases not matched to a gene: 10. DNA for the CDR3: TGTGCCAGCAGCCGACTAGCGGGGGGCACGACCCCCTACAATGAGCAGTTCTTC. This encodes CASSRLAGGTTPYNEQFF.

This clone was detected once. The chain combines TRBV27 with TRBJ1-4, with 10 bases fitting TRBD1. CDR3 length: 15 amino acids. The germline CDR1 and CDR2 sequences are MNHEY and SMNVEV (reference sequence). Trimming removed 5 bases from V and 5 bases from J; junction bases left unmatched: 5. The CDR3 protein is CASSRTGGKNEKLFF. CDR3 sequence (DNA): TGTGCCAGCAGTAGGACAGGGGGGAAAAATGAAAAACTGTTTTTT.

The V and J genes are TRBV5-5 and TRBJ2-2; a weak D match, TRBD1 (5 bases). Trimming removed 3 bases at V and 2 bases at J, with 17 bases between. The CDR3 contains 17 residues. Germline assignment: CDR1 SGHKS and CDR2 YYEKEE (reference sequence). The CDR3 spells CASSSTDLRANTGELFF. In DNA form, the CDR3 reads TGTGCCAGCAGCTCGACAGATCTACGCGCCAACACCGGGGAGCTGTTTTTT.